This T cell receptor beta chain was recovered during a study of cytomegalovirus exposure and HLA in healthy donors. Overall study context: A later analysis reported the 90 to 150 validation repertoires used the same platform as the approximately 670 first-cohort repertoires. Findings of the study overall: The study designated fewer than 200 TCR beta chains cytomegalovirus-associated. A subsequent analysis found that TCR clusters from the first cohort also tended to co-occur in the 120 or so validation repertoires, with approximately 95% of cluster scores above 0. Using the classifier, cytomegalovirus status was reportedly diagnosed with high specificity and sensitivity.

Data came from immunoSEQ multiplex PCR; TCRdb stores just in-frame clones and leaves some out. The data contain almost 65,000 clones, roughly 91% of them singletons. The CDR3 length is 16 residues. Trimming took 0 bases from V and 5 from J; bases not matched to a gene: 6. CDR1 and CDR2 from the germline V gene are ENHRY and SYGVKD. On this clone: What it binds is unknown.

The chain combines TRBV10-3 with TRBJ2-5; 10 nucleotides align to TRBD2. This TCR was recovered from a woman aged 18-29 years in good health and CMV-seronegative. Sequencing was done on a sample of PBMCs. CDR3 DNA sequence: TGTGCCATCAGTGAGTCAAGCGGGGGGGCCTGGGAGACCCAGTACTTC. It translates to CAISESSGGAWETQYF.